Listed below are T cell receptor beta chains from one sample, sequenced in a study of T cell responses to AZD1222 COVID-19 vaccine. Some clones are missing from TCRdb's copy, which holds only in-frame ones; the method was immunoSEQ multiplex PCR. The profile shows 150,000 to 200,000 clones, around nine tenths of them singletons. Sequencing used peripheral blood, obtained on day 0 of AZD1222 vaccination. These receptors all stem from an adult in good health. Both conserved end residues are part of each CDR3.

v_call | cdr3_length | cdr3_aa
TRBV3-1/TRBV3-2 | 17 | CASSPRGTGVGNTEAFF
TRBV7-9 | 15 | CASSLSAGIIEKLFF
TRBV25-1 | 14 | CASSAGYSGNTIYF
TRBV7-2 | 14 | CASSLDPGNYGYTF
TRBV6-5 | 15 | CASSSPGTVNQPQHF
TRBV18 | 14 | CASTPDRSSYEQYF
TRBV5-6 | 14 | CASSTGRVDEKLFF
TRBV10-3 | 15 | CAISEGQVGGNTIYF
TRBV7-6 | 17 | CASSLVSAGGFTDTQYF
TRBV6-5 | 13 | CAIFRLVNQPQHF
TRBV2 | 16 | CASIHERPSGTYEQYF
TRBV15 | 16 | CATSRSFQGGTDTQYF
TRBV7-9 | 16 | CASSQSGTGSPDTQYF
TRBV3-1/TRBV3-2 | 14 | CASSHRSNTGELFF
TRBV18 | 15 | CASSSTGTGGGKLFF
TRBV7-2 | 16 | CASSGGLAGIGGELFF